The source of this T cell receptor beta chain is a study of CD8+ T cells in alopecia areata. The study, taken as a whole, reports: Tofacitinib yielded significantly lower scalp clonality and fewer expanded CD8+ clones among the top 100. Association of baseline CD8+ expansion with response is uncertain owing to one nonresponder. Lesional scalp displayed greater clonality than normal scalp, most notably in alopecia totalis/universalis. Sequencing of scalp tissue also captures the resident alphabeta T cells of normal skin.

As to treatment: oral pan-JAK inhibitor, 5-10 mg twice daily. Sequencing relied on a cDNA template that was reverse transcribed from extracted RNA. Assay used: immunoSEQ multiplex PCR; TCRdb lists only in-frame clones, some missing. The table includes about 180,000 clones, approximately 55% detected once. Remarks on this clone: Its antigen is unknown.

Here the sequenced sample was CD8+ T cells sorted from blood, taken at week 24, from a patient treated with tofacitinib. The TCR comes from a human donor with alopecia areata.

CDR3: CASSVRLDHEQFF. The CDR3 nucleotides are TGTGCCAGCAGTGTCAGGCTAGATCATGAGCAGTTCTTC. The J gene is TRBJ2-1, the V gene TRBV6-4; D is unclear. The CDR3 runs 13 residues. Germline V gene sequence: CDR1 MRHNA, CDR2 SNTAGT. The V gene lost 4 bases and the J gene lost 8 bases, with 12 bases spanning the gap.